Each of the 23 T cell receptor beta chains below was sequenced from the same sample in a study of CD8 T cells in Susac syndrome. RNA was extracted with the RNeasy kit, and a quantity of about 0.45 to 1 ug was reverse transcribed using random hexamers. TCRdb analysed the immunoSEQ multiplex PCR reads with MiXCR anew, one entry per CDR3 protein. The sample yields some 130,000 distinct CDR3 sequences, approximately 95% seen once. The source material was CD8+ T cells from PBMCs. These receptors all come from a human donor with Susac syndrome.

The J gene is TRBJ2-1, the V gene TRBV11-2, with D tentatively TRBD2 (6 bases). This CDR3 spans 11 amino acids. V was clipped by 7 bases and J by 9 bases, with 10 bases between them. Germline-derived CDR1 and CDR2 are SGHAT and FQNNGV. The CDR3 DNA follows: TGTGCCAGCACCGGGAGTGGTGAGCAGTTCTTC. Its translation is CASTGSGEQFF.

This chain uses TRBV28 with TRBJ2-7; perhaps TRBD2 as D (5 bases). Germline CDR1 and CDR2: MDHEN and SYDVKM. CDR3 size: 15 residues. Trimming took 7 bases from V and 4 from J, leaving 20 bases between them. CDR3 coding DNA: TGTGCCAGCAACGAATACGCGGAGTCGGGATACGAGCAGTACTTC. It specifies CASNEYAESGYEQYF.

CDR3 sequence: CASSQWDVSTDTQYF. The CDR3 nucleotides are TGTGCCAGCAGTCAATGGGACGTTAGCACAGATACGCAGTATTTT. The chain recombines TRBV6-5 with TRBJ2-3; perhaps D is TRBD1 or TRBD2 (5 bases each). The length of the CDR3 is 15 residues. Germline V CDR1 and CDR2: MNHEY, SVGAGI. V gave up 5 bases and J gave up 0 bases, with 12 bases separating them.

This clonotype has a single count. The rearrangement joins TRBV4-1 to TRBJ2-1; a possible D gene is TRBD2 (6 bases). CDR1 MGHRA and CDR2 YSYEKL come from the germline V gene. The CDR3 loop spans 16 amino acids. V was trimmed by 0 bases and J by 5 bases, leaving 14 bases between them. The DNA for the CDR3 is TGCGCCAGCAGCCAAGATCGCCTAGCGTTTAACAATGAGCAGTTCTTC. This encodes CASSQDRLAFNNEQFF.

V is TRBV27 and J is TRBJ1-5, with D unclear. Trimming pared 5 bases from V and 7 bases from J, leaving 15 bases between. The CDR3 spans 14 residues. Germline CDR1 MNHEY, CDR2 SMNVEV (reference sequence). The DNA of the CDR3 is TGTGCCAGCAGTCCCGACGCTGGGTCCCAGCCCCAGCATTTT. Translating it yields CASSPDAGSQPQHF.

CDR3 nucleotides: TGCGCCAGCAGCCAAGTAGGCGGGCAGGGAGATACGCAGTATTTT. Residues: CASSQVGGQGDTQYF. The chain has TRBV4-1 and TRBJ2-3; tentatively, D is TRBD1 or TRBD2 (5 bases each). Germline V lookup: CDR1 MGHRA, CDR2 YSYEKL. V was cut by 1 base and J by 5 bases, with 13 bases left in between. This CDR3 is 15 amino acids long.

J is TRBJ1-2 and V is TRBV27; no firm D call. Trimming pared 2 bases from V and 6 bases from J, leaving 16 bases between. The germline V gene has CDR1 MNHEY and CDR2 SMNVEV (reference sequence). The CDR3 runs to 15 residues. For the CDR3, the DNA is TGTGCCAGCAGTTTAACGGTGGACGGGCCGCATGGCTACACCTTC. This translates into CASSLTVDGPHGYTF.

V is TRBV18 and J is TRBJ1-1; D might be TRBD1 (5 bases). The V end was cut by 5 bases, the J end by 1 base, with 23 bases between. The CDR3 has 18 residues. Looked up from germline, CDR1 is KGHSH and CDR2 is LQKENI. Here the CDR3 DNA reads TGTGCCAGCTCAGCTAGGGCCGAAGCGACAGTTAGGAACACTGAAGCTTTCTTT. Translation gives CASSARAEATVRNTEAFF.

The chain couples TRBV6-5 to TRBJ2-3; 7 bases match TRBD1. Germline CDR1 is MNHEY and CDR2 is SVGAGI. The junction had 0 bases not matched to a gene; V was cut back by 2 bases and J by 1 base. There are 14 residues in the CDR3. The CDR3 loop reads CASSYGQGTDTQYF. The CDR3 nucleotides read TGTGCCAGCAGTTACGGACAGGGCACAGATACGCAGTATTTT.

The chain has TRBV6-1 and TRBJ2-1; TRBD2 might be the D (5 bases). The V end lost 1 base, the J end lost 8 bases, and 9 bases lay between the germline ends. The CDR3 totals 13 residues. CDR1 MNHNS and CDR2 SASEGT come from the germline V gene. CDR3 coding DNA: TGTGCCAGCAGTGAAGTTGGAGGCTATGAGCAGTTCTTC. It codes for CASSEVGGYEQFF.

V is TRBV29-1 and J is TRBJ1-2, with D tentatively TRBD1 (5 bases). V lost 4 bases and J 8 bases, leaving 11 bases between the germline ends. The CDR3 totals 11 residues. Germline CDR1 and CDR2: SQVTM and ANQGSEA. CDR3 sequence (DNA): TGCAGCGTTGTGACAGACGGCGGCTACACCTTC. As protein: CSVVTDGGYTF.

This chain joins TRBV7-2 and TRBJ2-3; D ambiguous. Deletions cut 5 bases from V and 4 bases from J, with 10 bases between. The V gene's germline CDR1 is SGHTA and CDR2 FQGNSA. This CDR3 is 13 amino acids long. CDR3 region: CASSLDPPDTQYF. In DNA form, the CDR3 reads TGTGCCAGCAGCCTAGATCCACCAGATACGCAGTATTTT.

J is TRBJ2-7 and V is TRBV4-1; D not certain. Per germline, CDR1 MGHRA and CDR2 YSYEKL. CDR3 length equals 12 residues. Trimming removed 0 bases from V and 4 bases from J, with 4 bases in between. The CDR3: CASSQDWYEQYF. The CDR3 DNA reads TGCGCCAGCAGCCAAGATTGGTACGAGCAGTACTTC.

The CDR3 DNA is TGCGCCAGCAGCCCAGGGAGTCCTGAAGCTTTCTTT. Its translation is CASSPGSPEAFF. The chain recombines TRBV4-1 with TRBJ1-1; D is perhaps TRBD1 (5 bases). The CDR3 is 12 amino acids. V was clipped by 4 bases and J by 6 bases, with 9 bases between them. Per the germline V gene, CDR1 is MGHRA and CDR2 is YSYEKL.

The V call is TRBV5-6, the J call TRBJ2-1; the match to TRBD2 covers 8 bases. Germline CDR1 reads SGHDT; CDR2 reads YYEEEE. V gave up 2 bases and J gave up 0 bases; unmatched junction bases: 1. The CDR3 length is 15 residues. The CDR3 loop is CASSFGTSSYNEQFF. DNA for the CDR3: TGTGCCAGCAGCTTTGGGACTAGCTCCTACAATGAGCAGTTCTTC.

The gene calls are TRBV29-1 and TRBJ2-7, with TRBD2 identical over 7 bases. The CDR3 sequence is 14 residues long. The germline V gene has CDR1 SQVTM and CDR2 ANQGSEA. The trim removed 4 bases at V and 2 bases at J, leaving 8 bases unmatched. DNA of the CDR3: TGCAGCGTTGTCTCGGCGGGGGTCGCCTACGAGCAGTACTTC. It yields the protein CSVVSAGVAYEQYF.

The J gene is TRBJ2-1, the V gene TRBV24-1; 7 bases agree with TRBD2. V dropped 5 bases and J dropped 10; count of bases not matched to a gene: 13. The CDR3 covers 15 residues. The germline gives CDR1 KGHDR, CDR2 SFDVKD. The CDR3 here is CATSVGTTIPGEQFF. The CDR3 nucleotides are TGTGCCACCAGTGTTGGGACTACAATACCGGGCGAGCAGTTCTTC.

The rearrangement joins TRBV4-1 to TRBJ2-7; D perhaps matches TRBD2 (6 bases). The germline V gene encodes CDR1 MGHRA and CDR2 YSYEKL. CDR3 length equals 17 residues. Deletions cut 2 bases from V and 0 bases from J, with 17 bases between. The CDR3 loop reads CASSQWPSGEFSYEQYF. For the CDR3, the DNA is TGCGCCAGCAGCCAATGGCCATCGGGGGAGTTCTCCTACGAGCAGTACTTC.

The rearrangement links TRBV3-1 to TRBJ2-7; TRBD2 matches at 8 bases. The CDR3 sequence is 17 residues long. Germline trimming cut 0 bases from V and 1 base from J; bases unmatched to any gene: 8. Germline CDR1 and CDR2: LGHDT and YNNKEL (reference sequence). The CDR3, as DNA: TGTGCCAGCAGCCAAGAACAGCCAGCGGGAGTTTCCTACGAGCAGTACTTC. Translation gives CASSQEQPAGVSYEQYF.

In this sample, this clonotype turned up once. V and J are TRBV6-1 and TRBJ2-7; 7 positions agree with TRBD1. V shed 8 bases, J shed 2 bases, and the junction held 6 bases outside the gene matches. This CDR3 has 13 amino acids. The V gene's germline CDR1 is MNHNS and CDR2 SASEGT. Written as DNA, the CDR3 is TGTGCCAGCGACCAAGGGACAGCCTACGAGCAGTACTTC. Its protein product is CASDQGTAYEQYF.

The chain has TRBV29-1 and TRBJ2-1; tentative D call: TRBD2 (5 bases). The V gene's germline CDR1 is SQVTM and CDR2 ANQGSEA. This CDR3 has 13 residues. V was trimmed by 6 bases and J by 6 bases, leaving 15 bases between them. The CDR3 spells CSVPLVSLNEQFF. CDR3 in DNA: TGCAGCGTGCCACTAGTCTCTCTCAATGAGCAGTTCTTC.

V and J are TRBV29-1 and TRBJ1-1, with a tentative D call TRBD1 (5 bases). CDR1 and CDR2 from the germline V gene are SQVTM and ANQGSEA. Trimming shortened V by 5 bases and J by 2 bases, and 18 bases separated the two germline ends. This CDR3 is built from 15 residues. CDR3: CSVTPGGKSNTEAFF. The DNA of the CDR3 is TGCAGCGTTACGCCCGGGGGGAAGTCAAACACTGAAGCTTTCTTT.

This chain uses TRBV6-5 with TRBJ2-7, with 9 bases lining up with TRBD2. V lost 0 bases and J lost 2; bases outside the gene matches: 5. This CDR3 is 16 amino acids long. Germline V gives CDR1 MNHEY, CDR2 SVGAGI. Written as DNA, the CDR3 is TGTGCCAGCAGTTACTCCTCTAGCGGGAAACCCTACGAGCAGTACTTC. It translates to CASSYSSSGKPYEQYF.